The 24 T cell receptor beta chains listed next were all sequenced from one sample in a study of shared clonotypes between healthy human individuals. Naive CD8 populations comprised CD45RO-negative cells positively selected for CCR7, excluding terminally differentiated effector memory CD45RA+ cells. TCRdb's copy holds only in-frame clones and misses some; the assay was immunoSEQ multiplex PCR. The sample holds about 2 million clones, about 95% seen once. The material sequenced was naive CD8+ T cells sorted from blood. These receptors were collected from a man aged 18-30 years in good health.

Note on this clone: Different DNA sequences within this sample yield the same CDR3. In DNA form, the CDR3 reads TGTGCCAGCAGCCTCGACGGCACCTACGAGCAGTACTTC. As protein: CASSLDGTYEQYF. The chain joins TRBV7-9 to TRBJ2-7, with unresolved D. Trimming removed 5 bases at V and 2 bases at J, with 10 bases between. The CDR3 is 13 residues long. The germline V gene has CDR1 SEHNR and CDR2 FQNEAQ (reference sequence). Complete variable domain (other parts from reference TRBV7-9 and TRBJ2-7): DTGVSQNPRHKITKRGQNVTFRCDPISEHNRLYWYRQTLGQGPEFLTYFQNEAQLEKSRLLSDRFSAERPKGSFSTLEIQRTEQGDSAMYLCASSLDGTYEQYFGPGTRLTVT.

This clone came up once. The V gene is TRBV10-3, the J gene TRBJ1-2, with unresolved D. The CDR3 has 13 amino acids. V was trimmed by 5 bases and J by 5 bases, leaving 12 bases between them. Germline V CDR1 and CDR2: ENHRY, SYGVKD. The CDR3 DNA follows: TGTGCCATCAGTCCCGGTGGGTCGTATGGCTACACCTTC. This gives the protein CAISPGGSYGYTF.

As concerns this clone: Other DNA sequences in this specimen translate into the identical CDR3. V is TRBV29-1 and J is TRBJ2-7; 11 bases fit TRBD1. The CDR3 extends over 12 amino acids. The ends lost 6 bases at V and 4 bases at J; junction bases unmatched: 2. In germline, CDR1 is SQVTM, CDR2 ANQGSEA. CDR3 coding DNA: TGCAGCGTGGGGGACAGGGGGTACGAGCAGTACTTC. It is translated as CSVGDRGYEQYF.

The rearrangement uses TRBV4-1 and TRBJ2-1; D might be TRBD1 (6 bases). V lost 1 base to trimming and J lost 4 bases, with 14 bases between them. CDR1 MGHRA and CDR2 YSYEKL come from the germline V gene. This CDR3 spans 16 amino acids. The CDR3 sequence: CASSQAGASFYNEQFF. In DNA, the CDR3 is TGCGCCAGCAGCCAAGCAGGGGCCAGTTTTTACAATGAGCAGTTCTTC.

The rearrangement uses TRBV27 and TRBJ2-4; maybe TRBD2 (5 bases). The CDR3 length is 14 residues. V was shortened by 8 bases and J by 7 bases, with 18 bases between the two germline ends. In germline, CDR1 is MNHEY, CDR2 SMNVEV (reference sequence). The CDR3 sequence is CASPPRRWENIQYF. In DNA form, the CDR3 reads TGTGCCAGCCCCCCTCGGCGGTGGGAGAACATTCAGTACTTC.

J is TRBJ1-1 and V is TRBV5-6; the D is unclear. The CDR3 has 14 amino acids. Trimming stripped 3 bases from V and 3 bases from J, with 12 bases between. The germline gives CDR1 SGHDT, CDR2 YYEEEE. The CDR3 DNA reads TGTGCCAGCAGCTGGGGATCAACCTACACTGAAGCTTTCTTT. Translating gives CASSWGSTYTEAFF.

The chain recombines TRBV5-1 with TRBJ1-1; TRBD1 matches at 9 bases. Looked up from germline, CDR1 is SGHRS and CDR2 is YFSETQ. V dropped 0 bases and J dropped 3; count of bases not matched to a gene: 3. CDR3 length: 15 residues. Here the CDR3 reads CASSLEWTGDTEAFF. In nucleotides, the CDR3 is TGCGCCAGCAGCTTGGAATGGACAGGGGACACTGAAGCTTTCTTT.

With regard to this clone: Other nucleotide sequences in the sample specify the same CDR3. The chain combines TRBV30 with TRBJ1-3, with D hard to call. CDR1 GTSNPN and CDR2 SVGIG come from the germline V gene (reference sequence). The CDR3 runs to 13 residues. With 1 base removed from V and 0 bases from J, the gap between germline ends came to 4 bases. CDR3 sequence (DNA): TGTGCCTGGAGTGAAAGCTCTGGAAACACCATATATTTT. This encodes CAWSESSGNTIYF.

J is TRBJ2-5 and V is TRBV7-9; D might be TRBD2 (6 bases). Trimming took off 5 bases at V and 5 bases at J, with 18 bases between the two ends. The CDR3 contains 15 residues. Germline lookup yields CDR1 SEHNR and CDR2 FQNEAQ (reference sequence). The CDR3 sequence: CASSPLEGAGETQYF. CDR3 bases: TGTGCCAGCAGCCCCCTGGAGGGAGCGGGTGAGACCCAGTACTTC. The full variable domain, completed using reference TRBV7-9 and TRBJ2-5, is DTGVSQNPRHKITKRGQNVTFRCDPISEHNRLYWYRQTLGQGPEFLTYFQNEAQLEKSRLLSDRFSAERPKGSFSTLEIQRTEQGDSAMYLCASSPLEGAGETQYFGPGTRLLVL.

This chain uses TRBV7-8 with TRBJ2-7; D remains ambiguous. There are 14 residues in the CDR3. Germline V gives CDR1 SGHVS, CDR2 FQNEAQ. The V end lost 1 base, the J end lost 4 bases, and 11 bases lay between the germline ends. For the CDR3, the DNA is TGTGCCAGCAGCTTAGGTTTAGGGAAGTACGAGCAGTACTTC. Translating it yields CASSLGLGKYEQYF.

The chain couples TRBV10-2 to TRBJ2-1; TRBD2 agrees at 7 bases. The CDR3 is 15 residues long. Germline CDR1 reads WSHSY; CDR2 reads SAAADI. With V trimmed by 3 bases and J by 4 bases, 6 bases remained unmatched. The CDR3, as DNA: TGCGCCAGCAGTGAAGGGGCGGGGGTATACAATGAGCAGTTCTTC. It codes for CASSEGAGVYNEQFF.

This sequence joins TRBV19 and TRBJ1-1; D remains ambiguous. Trimming stripped 0 bases from V and 4 bases from J, with 9 bases between. The CDR3 has 14 residues. Germline V gene sequence: CDR1 LNHDA, CDR2 SQIVND (reference sequence). The CDR3 loop is CASSIDPLGTEAFF. CDR3 nucleotide sequence: TGTGCCAGTAGTATAGACCCCCTTGGCACTGAAGCTTTCTTT.

This chain connects TRBV2 to TRBJ2-7, with a possible D match to TRBD1 (8 bases). The length of the CDR3 is 13 residues. Trimming removed 7 bases at V and 5 bases at J, with 15 bases between. Per germline, CDR1 SNHLY and CDR2 FYNNEI. CDR3 nucleotides: TGTGCCAGCATGCGACAGGGGAGGGACGAGCAGTACTTC. Protein sequence: CASMRQGRDEQYF. Full variable domain (outside the CDR3, taken from reference TRBV2 and TRBJ2-7): EPEVTQTPSHQVTQMGQEVILRCVPISNHLYFYWYRQILGQKVEFLVSFYNNEISEKSEIFDDQFSVERPDGSNFTLKIRSTKLEDSAMYFCASMRQGRDEQYFGPGTRLTVT.

The chain uses TRBV7-4 and TRBJ1-1, with D possibly being TRBD1 (5 bases). Looked up from germline, CDR1 is SGHVT and CDR2 is SQSDAQ. V was trimmed by 4 bases and J by 1 base, leaving 7 bases between them. The CDR3 runs to 13 residues. The CDR3 protein is CASSSDRNTEAFF. CDR3 coding DNA: TGTGCCAGCAGCTCTGACAGGAACACTGAAGCTTTCTTT.

J is TRBJ2-2 and V is TRBV9, with TRBD2 as a possible D gene (5 bases). This CDR3 spans 13 amino acids. Per germline, CDR1 SGDLS and CDR2 YYNGEE. The V and J ends lost 3 bases and 7 bases respectively, with 10 bases between them. As DNA, the CDR3 is TGTGCCAGCAGCGCTCCGGCGGGCGGGGAGCTGTTTTTT. Translation gives CASSAPAGGELFF.

A remark on this clone: Different DNA sequences within this sample yield the same CDR3. V gene TRBV10-3 combines with J gene TRBJ1-3; D is undetermined. The length of the CDR3 is 12 residues. The germline CDR1 and CDR2 sequences are ENHRY and SYGVKD. V shed 2 bases and J shed 4 bases, with 3 bases lying between them. The CDR3, as DNA: TGTGCCATCAGTGAGGGAGGAAACACCATATATTTT. Translated: CAISEGGNTIYF.

DNA for the CDR3: TGTGCCAGCAGTGTGTCCAGGGCACTAGCGGCCTACAATGAGCAGTTCTTC. This sequence encodes CASSVSRALAAYNEQFF. The rearrangement links TRBV6-1 to TRBJ2-1, with TRBD2 matching 8 bases. Germline V gene data show CDR1 as MNHNS and CDR2 as SASEGT. The CDR3 has 17 amino acids. Losses at the gene ends were 4 bases for V and 2 bases for J; bases not matched to a gene: 10.

V usage is TRBV4-3 and J usage is TRBJ2-1, with TRBD2 matching over 10 bases. V gave up 4 bases and J gave up 9 bases; unmatched junction bases: 9. Germline loops: CDR1 LGHNA, CDR2 YSLEER. CDR3 size: 15 residues. The CDR3 reads CASSLTLAGEGEQFF. The CDR3 nucleotides read TGCGCCAGCAGCCTAACGCTAGCGGGAGAAGGTGAGCAGTTCTTC.

The chain uses TRBV10-2 and TRBJ2-7, with D perhaps being TRBD1 or TRBD2 (5 bases each). The V gene's germline CDR1 is WSHSY and CDR2 SAAADI. V was clipped by 4 bases and J by 2 bases, with 9 bases between them. This CDR3 is 13 amino acids long. This CDR3 reads CASSVGDTYEQYF. CDR3 nucleotides: TGCGCCAGCAGTGTGGGGGATACCTACGAGCAGTACTTC.

The chain couples TRBV4-1 to TRBJ2-2; unclear D gene. This CDR3 is built from 16 residues. Trimming pared 1 base from V and 5 bases from J, leaving 14 bases between. CDR1 and CDR2 from the germline V gene are MGHRA and YSYEKL. This CDR3 is CASSQVERTLTGELFF. CDR3 sequence (DNA): TGCGCCAGCAGCCAAGTAGAGCGAACCCTGACCGGGGAGCTGTTTTTT.

The J gene is TRBJ2-5, the V gene TRBV27, with D perhaps being TRBD1 or TRBD2 (5 bases each). V lost 4 bases and J 5 bases, leaving 11 bases between the germline ends. The CDR3 sequence is 13 residues long. Germline-derived CDR1 and CDR2 are MNHEY and SMNVEV (reference sequence). CDR3 DNA sequence: TGTGCCAGCAGTTCACTGGGGGAGGAGACCCAGTACTTC. It yields the protein CASSSLGEETQYF.

The rearrangement uses TRBV11-3 and TRBJ2-7; D perhaps matches TRBD2 (5 bases). This CDR3 contains 13 residues. V lost 4 bases and J lost 1, with 8 bases in between. CDR1 is SGHNT and CDR2 is YENEEA in the germline V gene. The CDR3: CASSSPGSYEQYF. The CDR3 bases are TGTGCCAGCAGCTCCCCGGGGTCCTACGAGCAGTACTTC.

As concerns this clone: Different DNA sequences within this sample yield the same CDR3. The chain carries TRBV6-1 and TRBJ1-2, with a possible D match to TRBD1 (5 bases). Trimming left V 7 bases short and J 2 bases short, with 11 bases between. The CDR3 is 13 residues long. The germline CDR1 and CDR2 sequences are MNHNS and SASEGT. The CDR3 sequence: CASNPRGNYGYTF. DNA of the CDR3: TGTGCCAGCAACCCACGGGGGAACTATGGCTACACCTTC.

J is TRBJ2-3 and V is TRBV13, with D possibly matching TRBD1 (5 bases). The germline gives CDR1 PRHDT, CDR2 FYEKMQ (reference sequence). CDR3 length: 15 residues. V lost 2 bases and J lost 2, with 11 bases in between. Here the CDR3 DNA reads TGTGCCAGCAGCTTACGGGCAGGGTCCACAGATACGCAGTATTTT. Its translation is CASSLRAGSTDTQYF.